This T cell receptor (beta chain) was observed in a study of blood T cell repertoires in COVID-19. TCRdb keeps only in-frame clones here, not all; method: immunoSEQ multiplex PCR. This repertoire shows 15,000 to 20,000 clones, around 77% found once; its top ten account for around 16%. V lost 2 bases to trimming and J lost 5 bases; unmatched junction nucleotides: 7. The CDR3 totals 14 residues. The germline V gene has CDR1 SGHRS and CDR2 YFSETQ. The TCR was taken from a man aged 65 to 79 with COVID-19, enrolled during active disease. V gene TRBV5-1 combines with J gene TRBJ2-7; 7 nucleotides match TRBD1. Sequences were obtained from peripheral blood. CDR3 sequence reads: CASSFRDSSNEQYF. The DNA of the CDR3 is TGCGCCAGCAGCTTCCGGGACAGTTCCAACGAGCAGTACTTC. Drawing the rest from reference TRBV5-1 and TRBJ2-7, the complete variable domain is KAGVTQTPRYLIKTRGQQVTLSCSPISGHRSVSWYQQTPGQGLQFLFEYFSETQRNKGNFPGRFSGRQFSNSRSEMNVSTLELGDSALYLCASSFRDSSNEQYFGPGTRLTVT.